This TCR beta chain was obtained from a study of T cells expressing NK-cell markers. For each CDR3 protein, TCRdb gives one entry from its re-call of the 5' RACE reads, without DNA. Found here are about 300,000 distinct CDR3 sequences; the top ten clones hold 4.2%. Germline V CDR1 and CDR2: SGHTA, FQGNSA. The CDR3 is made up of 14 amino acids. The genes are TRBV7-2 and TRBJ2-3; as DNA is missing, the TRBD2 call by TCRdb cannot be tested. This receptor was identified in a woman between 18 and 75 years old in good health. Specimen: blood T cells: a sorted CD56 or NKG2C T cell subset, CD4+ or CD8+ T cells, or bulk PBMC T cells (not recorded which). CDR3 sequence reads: CASSWAGFADTQYF. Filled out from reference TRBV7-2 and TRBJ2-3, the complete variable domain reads GAGVSQSPSNKVTEKGKDVELRCDPISGHTALYWYRQSLGQGLEFLIYFQGNSAPDKSGLPSDRFSAERTGGSVSTLTIQRTQQEDSAVYLCASSWAGFADTQYFGPGTRLTVL.